Below, 19 T cell receptor beta chains from the same sample are listed, as sequenced in a study of blood T cell repertoires in COVID-19. Method: immunoSEQ multiplex PCR; TCRdb's copy keeps in-frame clones and lacks some. The sample consists of 200,000 to 250,000 clones, about 88% of them appearing once. The sequencing input was PBMCs or T cells enriched from blood (not recorded which). These TCRs come from a woman aged 45-60 years who had recovered from COVID-19.

J is TRBJ2-3 and V is TRBV10-3; 9 nucleotides match TRBD2. With 3 bases clipped from V and 4 bases from J, the junction kept 5 bases outside the gene matches. The CDR3 covers 15 residues. Germline V gives CDR1 ENHRY, CDR2 SYGVKD. DNA for the CDR3: TGTGCCATCAGTGACCCGGGACTAGCTCCAGATACGCAGTATTTT. As protein: CAISDPGLAPDTQYF.

The chain employs TRBV5-5 and TRBJ2-7; 7 bases line up with TRBD2. Germline trimming cut 4 bases from V and 2 bases from J; bases unmatched to any gene: 3. Germline V gives CDR1 SGHKS, CDR2 YYEKEE (reference sequence). The CDR3 sequence is 13 residues long. The CDR3 loop reads CASSPGTTYEQYF. The CDR3 DNA is TGTGCCAGCAGCCCCGGGACTACCTACGAGCAGTACTTC.

The genes are TRBV5-1 and TRBJ2-5; TRBD1 agrees at 7 bases. J gave up 3 bases and V 2 bases, and 4 bases lay outside the gene matches. Looked up from germline, CDR1 is SGHRS and CDR2 is YFSETQ. The CDR3 extends over 14 amino acids. The CDR3 sequence: CASSFQQGEETQYF. The CDR3, as DNA: TGCGCCAGCAGCTTTCAGCAGGGGGAAGAGACCCAGTACTTC. Supplemented by reference TRBV5-1 and TRBJ2-5, the full variable domain reads KAGVTQTPRYLIKTRGQQVTLSCSPISGHRSVSWYQQTPGQGLQFLFEYFSETQRNKGNFPGRFSGRQFSNSRSEMNVSTLELGDSALYLCASSFQQGEETQYFGPGTRLLVL.

The rearrangement uses TRBV6-9 and TRBJ1-5, with a possible D match to TRBD1 (5 bases). Germline V gene lookup returns CDR1 MNHGY and CDR2 SVAAGI. CDR3 size: 14 residues. The V and J ends lost 4 bases and 2 bases respectively, with 9 bases between them. CDR3 residues: CASSWGDGNQPQHF. In DNA form, the CDR3 reads TGTGCCAGCAGTTGGGGCGACGGCAATCAGCCCCAGCATTTT.

The V and J genes are TRBV12-3 or TRBV12-4 and TRBJ2-7; D is unresolved. V lost 1 base and J 5 bases, leaving 6 bases between the germline ends. This CDR3 comprises 12 residues. This CDR3 is CASSLETNEQYF. In DNA, the CDR3 is TGTGCCAGCAGTTTAGAGACAAACGAGCAGTACTTC.

This clone occurred once. The chain recombines TRBV5-6 with TRBJ1-2, with a weak D call TRBD1 (5 bases). V was trimmed by 0 bases and J by 0 bases, leaving 6 bases between them. Germline V gene data show CDR1 as SGHDT and CDR2 as YYEEEE. The CDR3 loop spans 14 amino acids. As DNA, the CDR3 is TGTGCCAGCAGCTTGGGACAGTCTAACTATGGCTACACCTTC. It yields the protein CASSLGQSNYGYTF.

The chain has TRBV2 and TRBJ2-5; TRBD2 aligns across 11 bases. Unmatched junction bases numbered 9, after V lost 7 bases and J lost 2 bases. This CDR3 has 16 residues. The germline V gene has CDR1 SNHLY and CDR2 FYNNEI. CDR3 DNA sequence: TGTGCCAGCAAAGTAGGGACTAGCGGACCTCAAGAGACCCAGTACTTC. This codes for CASKVGTSGPQETQYF.

The rearrangement uses TRBV5-1 and TRBJ2-1; tentative D call: TRBD2 (6 bases). V gave up 3 bases and J gave up 8 bases, with 30 bases separating them. CDR1 and CDR2 from the germline V gene are SGHRS and YFSETQ. This CDR3 contains 19 residues. CDR3 sequence: CASSSTKGTSSDRRDEQFF. DNA of the CDR3: TGCGCCAGCAGCTCGACTAAAGGAACCTCTAGCGACCGACGGGATGAGCAGTTCTTC.

The chain carries TRBV7-2 and TRBJ2-7, with TRBD1 matching 9 bases. This CDR3 contains 14 residues. Trimming cost V 7 bases and J 3 bases; bases outside gene matches: 7. Germline lookup yields CDR1 SGHTA and CDR2 FQGNSA. CDR3 sequence: CASTKGQGLYEQYF. DNA for the CDR3: TGTGCCAGCACCAAAGGACAGGGGCTCTACGAGCAGTACTTC.

The chain couples TRBV10-3 to TRBJ1-5, with 7 bases lining up with TRBD1. V dropped 10 bases and J dropped 5; count of bases not matched to a gene: 11. Per the germline V gene, CDR1 is ENHRY and CDR2 is SYGVKD. The CDR3 spans 14 residues. The CDR3 DNA reads as TGTGCCACCACTCCGGGACAGTCCGATCAGCCCCAGCATTTT. It is translated as CATTPGQSDQPQHF.

The chain combines TRBV6-1 with TRBJ1-2; TRBD1 matches at 7 bases. V lost 1 base and J lost 2; bases outside the gene matches: 1. This CDR3 comprises 14 residues. The germline CDR1 and CDR2 sequences are MNHNS and SASEGT. The chain's CDR3 is CASSEDRGNYGYTF. As DNA, the CDR3 is TGTGCCAGCAGTGAAGACAGGGGCAACTATGGCTACACCTTC.

The chain couples TRBV20-1 to TRBJ2-7; D is uncertain. V lost 3 bases, J lost 5 bases, and 14 bases lay in between. This CDR3 is 13 amino acids long. In germline, CDR1 is DFQATT, CDR2 SNEGSKA (reference sequence). The CDR3: CSASSALLDEQYF. The DNA for the CDR3 is TGCAGTGCTAGTTCAGCCCTTCTAGACGAGCAGTACTTC.

CDR3: CATSRDTTAQETQYF. DNA for the CDR3: TGTGCCACCAGCAGAGATACGACAGCCCAAGAGACCCAGTACTTC. This chain joins TRBV15 and TRBJ2-5; the D gene is possibly TRBD1 (5 bases). The CDR3 is 15 residues long. Germline values: CDR1 LNHNV, CDR2 YYDKDF (reference sequence). The V end lost 0 bases, the J end lost 1 base, and 9 bases lay between the germline ends.

The chain couples TRBV28 to TRBJ2-6, with D perhaps matching TRBD2 (5 bases). Germline values: CDR1 MDHEN, CDR2 SYDVKM. Trimming took 10 bases from V and 0 from J, leaving 19 bases between them. CDR3 length: 17 amino acids. This CDR3 reads CATSYRGVVSGANVLTF. DNA of the CDR3: TGTGCCACCTCATACCGGGGAGTAGTCTCTGGGGCCAACGTCCTGACTTTC.

This sequence joins TRBV5-5 and TRBJ2-2; D ambiguous. CDR1 and CDR2 from the germline V gene are SGHKS and YYEKEE (reference sequence). V was pared by 4 bases and J by 4 bases, with 11 bases between. The CDR3 sequence is 14 residues long. CDR3 region: CASSLSSITGELFF. The CDR3 DNA is TGTGCCAGCAGCCTATCATCGATCACCGGGGAGCTGTTTTTT.

The chain recombines TRBV19 with TRBJ2-2; 7 bases fit TRBD2. From germline, CDR1 is LNHDA and CDR2 SQIVND (reference sequence). The ends lost 5 bases at V and 2 bases at J; junction bases unmatched: 11. The CDR3 consists of 17 residues. The CDR3 loop is CASSGSSLADNTGELFF. The DNA of the CDR3 is TGTGCCAGTAGTGGGTCCAGCCTAGCGGATAACACCGGGGAGCTGTTTTTT.

The rearrangement joins TRBV30 to TRBJ2-1; D possibly corresponds to TRBD2 (6 bases). Germline lookup yields CDR1 GTSNPN and CDR2 SVGIG (reference sequence). Between the trimmed V and J ends, which lost 5 bases and 6 bases, there was a span of 17 bases. The CDR3 is 14 amino acids. The CDR3 sequence is CAWESGEYTNEQFF. DNA for the CDR3: TGTGCCTGGGAGTCGGGGGAATACACCAATGAGCAGTTCTTC.

This chain joins TRBV5-1 and TRBJ1-2; D may be TRBD1 (6 bases). The V and J ends lost 2 bases and 8 bases respectively, with 19 bases between them. CDR3 length: 15 residues. Germline assignment: CDR1 SGHRS and CDR2 YFSETQ. CDR3 residues: CASSLQGSPDQGYTF. The CDR3 DNA reads as TGCGCCAGCAGCTTACAGGGATCCCCGGATCAAGGCTACACCTTC.

The chain combines TRBV14 with TRBJ2-7; D is perhaps TRBD1 (6 bases). This CDR3 is 15 amino acids long. Germline CDR1 reads SGHDN; CDR2 reads FVKESK. V lost 1 base, J lost 5 bases, and 15 bases lay in between. DNA of the CDR3: TGTGCCAGCAGCCAAGTACAGGGAGACTTCCACGAGCAGTACTTC. Translated, it gives CASSQVQGDFHEQYF.